This is a list of T cell receptor beta chains from one sample in a study of CD8 T cells in Susac syndrome. From the immunoSEQ multiplex PCR reads, TCRdb called clonotypes with MiXCR, one entry per CDR3 protein. The sample records 200,000 to 250,000 distinct CDR3 sequences, about 95% being singletons. The sample taken for sequencing was CD4+ T cells from PBMCs. The receptors originated from a human donor with multiple sclerosis. The CDR3 runs from the conserved cysteine through the conserved F or W. The D gene is left open where the match is weak. Clone size is not always given. Where it is, it says once, few, many or a class for expanded clones.

TRBV30	NA	13	TRBD1	TRBJ2-2	CAWSPTGPGELFF	TGTGCCTGGAGTCCGACAGGGCCCGGGGAGCTGTTTTTT
TRBV14	NA	12	NA	TRBJ2-1	CASRGYYNEQFF	TGTGCCAGCAGGGGGTACTACAATGAGCAGTTCTTC
TRBV19	once	13	NA	TRBJ2-5	CASSTEYQETQYF	TGTGCCAGTAGTACAGAGTACCAAGAGACCCAGTACTTC
TRBV3-1	NA	17	TRBD2	TRBJ2-3	CASSHMGLAGVTDTQYF	TGTGCCAGCAGTCATATGGGACTAGCGGGGGTCACAGATACGCAGTATTTT
TRBV12-3/TRBV12-4	NA	16	NA	TRBJ1-2	CASSYSGRVGDYGYTF	TGTGCCAGCAGTTATTCTGGGAGGGTGGGGGACTATGGCTACACCTTC
TRBV6-5	NA	17	TRBD1	TRBJ2-1	CASSYLRDSLSYNEQFF	TGTGCCAGCAGTTACCTCCGGGACAGCCTCTCCTACAATGAGCAGTTCTTC
TRBV29-1	NA	13	TRBD1	TRBJ2-7	CSAARTGEGEQYF	TGCAGCGCCGCTCGGACAGGGGAAGGGGAGCAGTACTTC
TRBV18	NA	15	NA	TRBJ2-3	CASSPRQVRTDTQYF	TGTGCCAGCTCACCCAGACAGGTTCGCACAGATACGCAGTATTTT
TRBV29-1	NA	12	TRBD1	TRBJ1-3	CSVLTGGNTIYF	TGCAGCGTTCTGACAGGGGGAAACACCATATATTTT
TRBV20-1	NA	14	TRBD1	TRBJ2-7	CSARIRQGPYEQYF	TGCAGTGCTAGAATCCGACAGGGGCCCTACGAGCAGTACTTC
TRBV6-5	NA	13	NA	TRBJ2-1	CASRPRPYNEQFF	TGTGCCAGCAGGCCCAGACCCTACAATGAGCAGTTCTTC
TRBV9	NA	14	NA	TRBJ2-3	CASSVVGTAGTQYF	TGTGCCAGCAGCGTAGTAGGGACCGCCGGTACGCAGTATTTT
TRBV30	NA	11	NA	TRBJ2-3	CAWSVTDTQYF	TGTGCCTGGAGTGTCACAGATACGCAGTATTTT
TRBV5-6	NA	14	NA	TRBJ1-1	CASSPRTVNTEAFF	TGTGCCAGCAGCCCCAGGACCGTGAACACTGAAGCTTTCTTT
TRBV20-1	NA	14	TRBD2	TRBJ2-3	CSAPGLGPWDTQYF	TGCAGTGCCCCGGGACTAGGGCCGTGGGATACGCAGTATTTT
TRBV4-1	NA	14	TRBD1	TRBJ2-3	CASSQGQAADTQYF	TGCGCCAGCAGCCAGGGACAGGCGGCGGATACGCAGTATTTT
TRBV15	NA	14	NA	TRBJ2-5	CATSPQRDSETQYF	TGTGCCACCAGCCCCCAACGGGACTCCGAGACCCAGTACTTC
TRBV27	NA	15	NA	TRBJ1-2	CASSLRGWQGGGYTF	TGTGCCAGCAGTTTAAGGGGGTGGCAGGGAGGCGGCTACACCTTC
TRBV12-3/TRBV12-4	few	13	NA	TRBJ1-1	CASSLSLNTEAFF	TGTGCCAGCAGTTTGTCCTTGAACACTGAAGCTTTCTTT
TRBV27	NA	12	NA	TRBJ1-1	CASSSTGTEAFF	TGTGCCAGCAGTTCGACAGGCACTGAAGCTTTCTTT
TRBV30	NA	12	NA	TRBJ2-1	CALERVGNEQFF	TGTGCCTTGGAAAGGGTGGGGAATGAGCAGTTCTTC
TRBV19	NA	15	TRBD2	TRBJ2-5	CASHYGTTRQETQYF	TGTGCCAGTCATTACGGGACTACGCGGCAAGAGACCCAGTACTTC
TRBV13	once	17	NA	TRBJ1-2	CASIYFAAAAADYGYTF	TGTGCCAGCATCTACTTTGCGGCTGCTGCGGCCGATTATGGCTACACCTTC
TRBV4-1	NA	15	NA	TRBJ1-1	CASSQEDLKNTEAFF	TGCGCCAGCAGCCAAGAGGACCTGAAGAACACTGAAGCTTTCTTT
TRBV12-5	NA	14	TRBD1	TRBJ1-1	CASGSLDRGNEAFF	TGTGCTAGTGGTTCCCTTGACAGGGGGAATGAAGCTTTCTTT
TRBV24-1	NA	16	TRBD1	TRBJ2-1	CATSDSRTGGNNEQFF	TGTGCCACCAGTGATTCTAGGACAGGGGGCAACAATGAGCAGTTCTTC
TRBV7-2	NA	15	TRBD2	TRBJ2-3	CASSLEAGGTDTQYF	TGTGCCAGCAGCTTAGAAGCGGGGGGCACAGATACGCAGTATTTT
TRBV10-3	NA	12	NA	TRBJ1-2	CAISAGENGYTF	TGTGCCATCAGTGCTGGGGAGAATGGCTACACCTTC
TRBV29-1	NA	13	NA	TRBJ2-3	CSVEGQFTDTQYF	TGCAGCGTTGAAGGGCAGTTCACAGATACGCAGTATTTT
TRBV3-1	NA	13	NA	TRBJ2-7	CASSQAGRYEQYF	TGTGCCAGCAGCCAAGCGGGGAGGTACGAGCAGTACTTC
TRBV20-1	NA	15	TRBD1	TRBJ1-1	CSAPNGGQMNTEAFF	TGCAGTGCCCCCAACGGGGGACAGATGAACACTGAAGCTTTCTTT
TRBV11-2	once	15	TRBD1	TRBJ2-7	CASSFPTGSIGEQYF	TGTGCCAGCAGCTTCCCGACAGGGTCTATTGGCGAGCAGTACTTC
TRBV18	NA	16	NA	TRBJ2-3	CASSPPGPSSTDTQYF	TGTGCCAGCTCACCACCGGGCCCTAGTAGCACAGATACGCAGTATTTT
TRBV18	NA	14	NA	TRBJ2-1	CASSQQTVPNEQFF	TGTGCCAGCTCACAACAGACAGTACCCAATGAGCAGTTCTTC
TRBV18	NA	12	TRBD1	TRBJ1-1	CASSFRDSEAFF	TGTGCCAGCTCCTTCCGGGACAGTGAAGCTTTCTTT
TRBV29-1	once	11	NA	TRBJ2-5	CSVALGETQYF	TGCAGCGTTGCCTTGGGAGAGACCCAGTACTTC
TRBV20-1	NA	17	NA	TRBJ1-1	CSARGEGVGQWNTEAFF	TGCAGTGCTAGAGGAGAGGGGGTAGGGCAGTGGAACACTGAAGCTTTCTTT
TRBV5-1	NA	16	TRBD1	TRBJ2-3	CASSLGTGAREDTQYF	TGCGCCAGCAGCTTGGGGACAGGGGCCCGCGAAGATACGCAGTATTTT
TRBV23-1	NA	16	NA	TRBJ1-6	CASSLLLPGKNSPLHF	TGCGCCAGCAGCCTTCTCTTACCCGGGAAGAATTCACCCCTCCACTTT
TRBV19	NA	16	NA	TRBJ2-3	CASSIEGSPSTDTQYF	TGTGCCAGTAGTATAGAGGGGAGCCCTAGCACAGATACGCAGTATTTT
TRBV6-6	once	14	TRBD1	TRBJ2-5	CASSYDRAQETQYF	TGTGCCAGCAGTTACGACAGGGCTCAAGAGACCCAGTACTTC